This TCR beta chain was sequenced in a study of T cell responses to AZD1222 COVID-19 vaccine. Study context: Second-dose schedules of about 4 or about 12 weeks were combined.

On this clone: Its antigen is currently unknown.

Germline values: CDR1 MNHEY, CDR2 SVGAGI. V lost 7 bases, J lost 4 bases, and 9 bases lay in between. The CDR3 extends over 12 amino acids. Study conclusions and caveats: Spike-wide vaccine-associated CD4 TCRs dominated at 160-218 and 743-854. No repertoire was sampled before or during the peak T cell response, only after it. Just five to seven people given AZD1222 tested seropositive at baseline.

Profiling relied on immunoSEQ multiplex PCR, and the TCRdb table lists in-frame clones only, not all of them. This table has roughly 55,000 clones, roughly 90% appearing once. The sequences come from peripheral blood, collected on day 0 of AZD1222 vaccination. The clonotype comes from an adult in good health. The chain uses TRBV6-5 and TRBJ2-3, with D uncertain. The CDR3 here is CASTLSADTQYF. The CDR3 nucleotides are TGTGCCAGCACTCTTTCGGCAGATACGCAGTATTTT.